This T cell receptor (beta chain) was documented in a study of tumor and adjacent non-tumor tissue in lung cancer. Study context: Samples averaged about 4.3 million productive TCRbeta reads each.

Findings and caveats of the study: Normal lung showed higher cumulative top 100 clone frequency than tumor. Significantly higher TCR diversity was found in tumor than normal lung.

This clonotype was counted only a few times. The antigen remains undetermined. RNA was extracted from bulk tissue without any cell sorting. A modified ARM-PCR protocol with three rounds of nested PCR amplified TCRbeta. MiXCR, run by TCRdb on the multiplex PCR reads, gives a single entry per CDR3 protein. Of some 80,000 distinct CDR3 sequences listed, over 60% were seen once; the top ten hold roughly 10%. The CDR3 has 15 residues. Germline assignment: CDR1 SGHAT and CDR2 FQNNGV. V lost 5 bases, J lost 4 bases, and 18 bases lay in between. V usage is TRBV11-2 and J usage is TRBJ2-7, with D maybe TRBD2 (6 bases). The sequenced sample was lung tumor tissue. This sequence was found in a woman in her 40s with non-small cell lung cancer. CDR3 DNA: TGTGCCAGCAGCACGTCTCGGGACTCATATTACGAGCAGTACTTC. This sequence encodes CASSTSRDSYYEQYF. Full variable domain (remainder filled in from reference TRBV11-2 and TRBJ2-7): EAGVAQSPRYKIIEKRQSVAFWCNPISGHATLYWYQQILGQGPKLLIQFQNNGVVDDSQLPKDRFSAERLKGVDSTLKIQPAKLEDSAVYLCASSTSRDSYYEQYFGPGTRLTVT.